The T cell receptor (beta chain) under discussion was sequenced for a study of blood T cell repertoires in COVID-19. Study-wide context: From the United States, Italy and Spain came samples of acute and convalescent COVID-19. T cells, B-cell-depleted T cells, or PBMCs supplied cDNA or gDNA.

Per the authors' pipeline: Reference gene primer amplification gave nucleated cell count estimates. This table comes from immunoSEQ multiplex PCR, and its TCRdb copy is limited to in-frame clones, with some not included. V, J and clone size are taken as reported in that table, and D and trimming were inferred from the DNA itself. The data show about 170,000 clones, with 88% seen just once and around 25% held by the top ten. CDR1 and CDR2 from the germline V gene are SNHLY and FYNNEI. The CDR3 has 15 residues. The germline V and J ends were trimmed by 3 bases and 6 bases, with 16 bases remaining between them. This clone came up once.

The sequenced sample consisted of peripheral blood. This receptor was obtained from a man aged 55 to 70 with acute or convalescent COVID-19. This chain uses TRBV2 with TRBJ2-3, with TRBD2 as a possible D gene (7 bases). CDR3 sequence reads: CASSEVGEGGDTQYF. The CDR3 region has the DNA TGTGCCAGCAGTGAGGTGGGAGAGGGGGGGGATACGCAGTATTTT.